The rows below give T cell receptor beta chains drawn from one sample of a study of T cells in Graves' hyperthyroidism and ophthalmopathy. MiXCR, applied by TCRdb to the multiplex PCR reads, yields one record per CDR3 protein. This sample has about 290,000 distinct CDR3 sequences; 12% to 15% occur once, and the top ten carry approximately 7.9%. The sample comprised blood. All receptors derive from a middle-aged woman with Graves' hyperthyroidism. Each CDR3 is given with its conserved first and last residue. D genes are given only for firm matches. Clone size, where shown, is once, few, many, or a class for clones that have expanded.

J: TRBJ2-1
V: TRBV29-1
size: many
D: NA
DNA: TGCAGCGTTGGCGAAGGGGGGCGGAGCTCCTACAATGAGCAGTTCTTC
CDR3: CSVGEGGRSSYNEQFF

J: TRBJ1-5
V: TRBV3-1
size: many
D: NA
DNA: TGTGCCAGCAGCCTCGGAGCCAATCAGCCCCAGCATTTT
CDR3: CASSLGANQPQHF

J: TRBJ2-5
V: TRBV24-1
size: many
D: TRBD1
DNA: TGTGCCACCAGTGAACCACAGGGGTGGCGAGAGACCCAGTACTTC
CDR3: CATSEPQGWRETQYF

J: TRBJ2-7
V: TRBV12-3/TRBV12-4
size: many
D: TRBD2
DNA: TGTGCCAGCAGTTTCAGGGACCGCGGGGGGCAGTACTTC
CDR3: CASSFRDRGGQYF

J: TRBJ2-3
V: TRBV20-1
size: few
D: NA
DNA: TGCAGTGCTAGATGGCGGACAGCGAGGACAGATACGCAGTATTTT
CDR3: CSARWRTARTDTQYF

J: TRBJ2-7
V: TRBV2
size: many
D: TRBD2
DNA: TGTGCCAGCAGTGGGCTAGCGGGAGACTACGAGCAGTACTTC
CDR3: CASSGLAGDYEQYF

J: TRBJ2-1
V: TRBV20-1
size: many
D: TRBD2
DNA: TGCAGTGCTAGAGAGAGAATACTAGCGGAGCAGTTCTTC
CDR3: CSARERILAEQFF

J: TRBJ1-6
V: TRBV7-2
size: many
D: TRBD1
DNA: TGTGCCAGCAGACCGAGGACAGGCTATAATTCACCCCTCCACTTT
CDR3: CASRPRTGYNSPLHF

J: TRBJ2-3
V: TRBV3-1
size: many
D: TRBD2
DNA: TGTGCCAGCAGCCATTTCGCCAGCGGGAGAACAGATACGCAGTATTTT
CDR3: CASSHFASGRTDTQYF

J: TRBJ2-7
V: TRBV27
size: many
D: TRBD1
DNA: TGTGCCAGCAGCTTGGGGGGGACAGGGTCTCTCGAGCAGTACTTC
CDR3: CASSLGGTGSLEQYF

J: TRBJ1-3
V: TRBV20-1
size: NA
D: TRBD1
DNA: TGCAGTGCAGTCGACAGGGTATTCTCTGGAAACACCATATATTTT
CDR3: CSAVDRVFSGNTIYF

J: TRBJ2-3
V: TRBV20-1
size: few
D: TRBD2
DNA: TGCAGTGCTAGTGATAGCGGGGCCACAGATACGCAGTATTTT
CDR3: CSASDSGATDTQYF

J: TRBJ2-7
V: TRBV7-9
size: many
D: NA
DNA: TGTGCCAGCAGCTCTATGGACAGTCACGAGCAGTACTTC
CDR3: CASSSMDSHEQYF

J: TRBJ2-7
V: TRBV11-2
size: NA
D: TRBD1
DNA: TGTGCCAGCAGCTTAGGTACAGGGGAATACGAGCAGTACTTC
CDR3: CASSLGTGEYEQYF

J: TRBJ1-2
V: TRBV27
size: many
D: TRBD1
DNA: TGTGCCAGCCGAGGACAGGAACTTAACTATGGCTACACCTTC
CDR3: CASRGQELNYGYTF

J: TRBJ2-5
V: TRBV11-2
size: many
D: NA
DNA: TGTGCCAGCAGCGTAAGAGAGACCCAGTACTTC
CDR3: CASSVRETQYF

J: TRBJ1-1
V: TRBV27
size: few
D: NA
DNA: TGTGCCAGCCGAACCCGGGGCAGGGCAAACACTGAAGCTTTCTTT
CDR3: CASRTRGRANTEAFF

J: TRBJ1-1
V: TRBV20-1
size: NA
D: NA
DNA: TGCAGTGTTGGGAGCGGGTCTGTGGGAGGGGAAGCTTTCTTT
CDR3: CSVGSGSVGGEAFF

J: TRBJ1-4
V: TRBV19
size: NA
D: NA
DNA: TGTGCCAGTAGTATCGGGGGACGCCCTAATGAAAAACTGTTTTTT
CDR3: CASSIGGRPNEKLFF

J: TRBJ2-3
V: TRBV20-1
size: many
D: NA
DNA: TGCAGTGCTAGACCTAGCGCAGATACGCAGTATTTT
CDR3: CSARPSADTQYF

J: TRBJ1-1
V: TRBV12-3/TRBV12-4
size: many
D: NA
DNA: TGTGCCAGCAGTTCTCAGGGATGGACTGAAGCTTTCTTT
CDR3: CASSSQGWTEAFF

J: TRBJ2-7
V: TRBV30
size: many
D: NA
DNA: TGTGCCTGGTCTAATGCTTACGAGCAGTACTTC
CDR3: CAWSNAYEQYF

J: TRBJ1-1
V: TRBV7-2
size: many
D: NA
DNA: TGTGCCAGCAGCTTAGGTTCTGGCAGAATCATGAACACTGAAGCTTTCTTT
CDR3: CASSLGSGRIMNTEAFF

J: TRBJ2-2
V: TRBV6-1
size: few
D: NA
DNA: TGTGCCAGCAGTTTCCGCCACGGCAACACCGGGGAGCTGTTTTTT
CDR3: CASSFRHGNTGELFF

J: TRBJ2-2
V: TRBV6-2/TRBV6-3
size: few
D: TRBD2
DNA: TGTGCCAGCAGTAAGCGGGAGCCGGTGACCGGGGAGCTGTTTTTT
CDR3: CASSKREPVTGELFF

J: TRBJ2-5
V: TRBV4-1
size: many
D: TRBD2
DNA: TGCGCCAGCAGCCAAGTAACTAGCGGGAGCGCCCAAGAGACCCAGTACTTC
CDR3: CASSQVTSGSAQETQYF

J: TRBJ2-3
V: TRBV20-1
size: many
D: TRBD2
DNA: TGCAGTGCCCCCACTAGCGGGAGGGACCCAGATACGCAGTATTTT
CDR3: CSAPTSGRDPDTQYF

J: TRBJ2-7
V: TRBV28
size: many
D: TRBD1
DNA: TGTGCCAGCAGTATCATGGGGGGACAGGGGATCACCTACGAGCAGTACTTC
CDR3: CASSIMGGQGITYEQYF

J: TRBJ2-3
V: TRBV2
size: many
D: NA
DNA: TGTGCCAGCAGTCCCGGAGGAGTGGGCACAGATACGCAGTATTTT
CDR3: CASSPGGVGTDTQYF

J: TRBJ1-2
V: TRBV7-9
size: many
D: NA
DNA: TGTGCCAGCAGCTTGGATGGGAGGCATGGCTACACCTTC
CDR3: CASSLDGRHGYTF

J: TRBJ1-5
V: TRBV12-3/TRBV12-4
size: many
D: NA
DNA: TGTGCCAGCAGTTCTACAGCTAGCAATCAGCCCCAGCATTTT
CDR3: CASSSTASNQPQHF

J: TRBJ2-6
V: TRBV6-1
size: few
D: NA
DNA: TGTGCCAGCAGCCCCCAGGGGGGTGGGGCCAACGTCCTGACTTTC
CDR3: CASSPQGGGANVLTF

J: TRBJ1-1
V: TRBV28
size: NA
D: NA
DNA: TGTGCCAGCAGTCCTTCGGGGGCGCAAGGGAACACTGAAGCTTTCTTT
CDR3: CASSPSGAQGNTEAFF

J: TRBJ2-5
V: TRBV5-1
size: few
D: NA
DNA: TGCGCCAGCAGCTTCATTGGACAGACCCAAGAGACCCAGTACTTC
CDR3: CASSFIGQTQETQYF

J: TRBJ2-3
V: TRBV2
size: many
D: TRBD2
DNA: TGTGCCAGCAGGCGAGGACTAGCTCGCGGCACAGATACGCAGTATTTT
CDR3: CASRRGLARGTDTQYF

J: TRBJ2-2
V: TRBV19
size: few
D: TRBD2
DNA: TGTGCCAGTAGTATCGGCGGGGGAACCGGGGAGCTGTTTTTT
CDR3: CASSIGGGTGELFF

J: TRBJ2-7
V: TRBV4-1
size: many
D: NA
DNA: TGCGCCAGCAGCCAAGCTGGACCGGGAAAGGAGCAGTACTTC
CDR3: CASSQAGPGKEQYF

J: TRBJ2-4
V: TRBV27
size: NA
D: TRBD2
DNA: TGTGCCAGCTCCGGGGGGGTGGGGGTTCAGTACTTC
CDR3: CASSGGVGVQYF

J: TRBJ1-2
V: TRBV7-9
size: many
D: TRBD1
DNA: TGTGCCAGCAGCTTAGGAGGGACGCCGGGACAGGGCTATGGCTACACCTTC
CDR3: CASSLGGTPGQGYGYTF

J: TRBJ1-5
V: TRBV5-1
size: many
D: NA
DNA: TGCGCCAGCAGCTTGATGGGGTCTGGCAATCAGCCCCAGCATTTT
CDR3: CASSLMGSGNQPQHF

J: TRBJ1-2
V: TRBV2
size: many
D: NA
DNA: TGTGCCAGCAGTGTGGACGACGGTACTAACTATGGCTACACCTTC
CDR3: CASSVDDGTNYGYTF

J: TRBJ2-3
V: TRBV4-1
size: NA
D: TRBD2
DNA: TGCGCCAGCAGCCAAGATTGGGGTAGCGGGAGAAAAGATACGCAGTATTTT
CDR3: CASSQDWGSGRKDTQYF

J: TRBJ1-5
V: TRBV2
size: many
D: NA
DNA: TGTGCCAGCAGTGAAAGACCCGATCAGCCCCAGCATTTT
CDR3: CASSERPDQPQHF

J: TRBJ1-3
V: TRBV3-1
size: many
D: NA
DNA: TGTGCCAGCAGCCCCTCTCTGGGAGGAAACACCATATATTTT
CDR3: CASSPSLGGNTIYF

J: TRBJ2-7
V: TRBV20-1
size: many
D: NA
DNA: TGCAGTGCTAGACAGGGTGAGGTCTACGAGCAGTACTTC
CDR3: CSARQGEVYEQYF

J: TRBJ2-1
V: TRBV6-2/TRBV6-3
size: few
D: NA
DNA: TGTGCCAGCAGTTACGGACAGGCGCTACTAGCGGAGGGGCAGTTCTTC
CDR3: CASSYGQALLAEGQFF

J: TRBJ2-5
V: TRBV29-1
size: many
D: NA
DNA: TGCAGCGTTGAAAGGGGGGAAGAGACCCAGTACTTC
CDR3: CSVERGEETQYF

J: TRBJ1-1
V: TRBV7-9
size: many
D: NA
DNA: TGTGCCAGCAGCTTAGGCATGGGGCGCGTTACCGGGGGTGACACTGAAGCTTTCTTT
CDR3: CASSLGMGRVTGGDTEAFF

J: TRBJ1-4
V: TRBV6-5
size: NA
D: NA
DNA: TGTGCCAGCAGTTACCGGGGGGGGGAGGAAAAACTGTTTTTT
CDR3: CASSYRGGEEKLFF

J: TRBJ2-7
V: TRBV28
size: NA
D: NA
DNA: TGTGTCAGCAGTGTGTTATCCTACGAGCAGTACTTC
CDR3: CVSSVLSYEQYF

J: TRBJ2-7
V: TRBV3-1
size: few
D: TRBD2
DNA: TGTGCCAGCAGCGCAGGGACTAGCGTAGGGGGGCGGCAGTACTTC
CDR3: CASSAGTSVGGRQYF

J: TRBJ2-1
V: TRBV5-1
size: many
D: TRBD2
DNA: TGCGCCAGCAGCTTGGAAGCGGGAAATGAGCAGTTCTTC
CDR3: CASSLEAGNEQFF

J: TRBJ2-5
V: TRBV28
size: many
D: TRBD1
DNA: TGTGCCAGCAGTTCCGGGACAGGGGGCATGGAGACCCAGTACTTC
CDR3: CASSSGTGGMETQYF

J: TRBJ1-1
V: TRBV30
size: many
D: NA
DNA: TGTGCCTGGAGTCCCGGAGGGGGTGCTGAAGCTTTCTTT
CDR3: CAWSPGGGAEAFF

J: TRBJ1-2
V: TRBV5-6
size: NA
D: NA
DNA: TGTGCCAGCAGCCCGTCGAGGGTTTCCGGCTACACCTTC
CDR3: CASSPSRVSGYTF

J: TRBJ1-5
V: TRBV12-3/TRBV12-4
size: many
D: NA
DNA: TGTGCCAGCAGTTTAGCAGTGGGGGGGCCCCAGCATTTT
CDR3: CASSLAVGGPQHF

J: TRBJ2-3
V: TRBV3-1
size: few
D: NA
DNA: TGTGCCAGCAACTCTCCGGGACTTGCTAATACGCAGTATTTT
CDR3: CASNSPGLANTQYF

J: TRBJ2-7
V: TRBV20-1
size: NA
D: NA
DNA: TGCAGTGCTAGAGATCTTGGAGCATCGGATTACGAGCAGTACTTC
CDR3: CSARDLGASDYEQYF

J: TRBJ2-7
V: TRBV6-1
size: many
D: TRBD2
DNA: TGTGCCAGCAGTCAAACCCCGGGAGGAGGTTACGAGCAGTACTTC
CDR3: CASSQTPGGGYEQYF